The clone carrying this T cell receptor (beta chain) was seen a handful of times. Its antigen is as yet unknown. This sample is drawn from a study of T-cell memory formation after mild COVID-19. Study-level information: In these data, TCR clusters were largely donor specific. Study-level points and caveats: Pre-infection memory carried some responding clones, suggesting that cross-reactive memory joined. Chiefly within CM and EM were the contracting CD4+ clones; CD8+ ones were within EMRA.

CDR3 length equals 15 residues. The J segment lost 4 bases and the V segment lost 4 bases, leaving 2 bases of the junction unmatched. Per germline, CDR1 SGHRS and CDR2 YFSETQ. TCRdb reprocessed the 5' RACE reads via MiXCR and lists one record per CDR3 protein. This table has 550,000 to 600,000 distinct CDR3 sequences, 17% appearing once. This clonotype was sampled from an adult woman who had mild COVID-19 (a few samples of this study predate the infection). Cell type and time point are not known. Source material: PBMCs or a T cell subset sorted from them (not recorded which). The V and J genes are TRBV5-1 and TRBJ2-2; 12 nucleotides agree with TRBD2. In nucleotides, the CDR3 is TGCGCCAGCAGCCAGGGACTAGCGGGCACCGGGGAGCTGTTTTTT. Its translation is CASSQGLAGTGELFF.